This T cell receptor beta chain was recovered during a study of regulatory T cells in long-lasting Graves disease. Sequencing libraries for TCR beta were prepared with iRepertoire HTBI primers and Arm-PCR of CDR3 regions. One entry per CDR3 protein, called by TCRdb with MiXCR from the multiplex PCR reads. The data hold roughly 380,000 distinct CDR3 sequences, with about 14% observed a single time. Specified time point: newly diagnosed GD, antithyroid drugs for less than 3 months. After RNA was extracted from PBMCs, the TCR library was made from it. This clonotype was recorded at least ten times. Sequenced material: peripheral blood mononuclear cells (PBMCs), taken at new diagnosis, from a patient treated with antithyroid drugs. The receptor was isolated from a female donor with Graves disease.

CDR3 coding DNA: TGTGCCAGCAGTTATTCACGTAGGGAATACCAAGAGACCCAGTACTTC. This translates into CASSYSRREYQETQYF. The genes are TRBV6-2 or TRBV6-3 and TRBJ2-5, with no clear D. CDR1 is MNHEY, CDR2 SVGEGT, per germline. V was trimmed by 3 bases and J by 0 bases, leaving 14 bases between them. The CDR3 runs to 16 residues.